The subject of this entry is one T cell receptor (beta chain). The data were taken from a study of blood T cell repertoires in COVID-19. Here immunoSEQ multiplex PCR was the method, and the copy in TCRdb shows in-frame clones only, minus some. The top ten clones hold 3% to 3.5% of a sample with approximately 220,000 clones, over 75% of them seen once. The receptor was isolated from a woman younger than 35 in a cohort exposed to, infected with or recovered from COVID-19 (not recorded which). The sample consisted of PBMCs or T cells enriched from blood (not recorded which).

The CDR3 coding sequence is TGTGCCAGCAGCTTAAATAACTACCCCCGTCGTGAGTCGGGTACTGAAGCTTTCTTT. It encodes CASSLNNYPRRESGTEAFF. The V gene is TRBV7-2, the J gene TRBJ1-1; D ambiguous. CDR1 is SGHTA and CDR2 is FQGNSA in the germline V gene. V was shortened by 2 bases and J by 5 bases, with 27 bases between the two germline ends. This CDR3 spans 19 amino acids.